This passage covers 20 T cell receptor beta chains from one sample sequenced in a study of Ad26.COV2.S vaccination and SARS-CoV-2 variants. This table comes from immunoSEQ multiplex PCR, and its TCRdb copy is limited to in-frame clones, with some not included. This table has 350,000 to 400,000 clones, about nine tenths appearing once. Noted treatment: around 19 received Ad26.COV2.S at low or high dose, single or two shots; roughly five received placebo; per-sample allocation not given. Samples were taken on day 63 after the first vaccine or placebo injection. The source material was peripheral blood, sampled in a trial of Ad26.COV2.S vaccine versus placebo. The origin of the receptors is a person aged 18-60 years who received the Ad26.COV2.S COVID-19 vaccine or a placebo.

The chain joins TRBV4-1 to TRBJ1-5; perhaps TRBD1 as D (5 bases). From germline, CDR1 is MGHRA and CDR2 YSYEKL. The CDR3 covers 13 residues. Trimming stripped 4 bases from V and 6 bases from J, with 10 bases between. The CDR3 DNA reads TGCGCCAGCAGCCGGGACGGGTTTCAGCCCCAGCATTTT. It codes for CASSRDGFQPQHF.

This chain uses TRBV14 with TRBJ1-2; TRBD1 matches at 10 bases. Germline CDR1 and CDR2: SGHDN and FVKESK. Trimming took 4 bases from V and 6 from J; bases not matched to a gene: 2. The CDR3 is 13 amino acids. CDR3: CASSRDRGDGYTF. In nucleotides, the CDR3 is TGTGCCAGCAGCCGGGACAGGGGAGATGGCTACACCTTC.

This clone was seen only once. The genes are TRBV10-3 and TRBJ1-2, with D unresolved. Germline loops: CDR1 ENHRY, CDR2 SYGVKD. This CDR3 is built from 13 residues. V dropped 8 bases and J dropped 2 bases, with 12 bases sitting between them. The CDR3 nucleotides read TGTGCCATCCCGGACGGCTCGAACTATGGCTACACCTTC. Protein: CAIPDGSNYGYTF.

V usage is TRBV6-1 and J usage is TRBJ2-2; maybe TRBD1 (5 bases). Germline V gene lookup returns CDR1 MNHNS and CDR2 SASEGT. The CDR3 has 16 amino acids. The V end was cut by 4 bases, the J end by 0 bases, with 12 bases between. The CDR3 coding sequence is TGTGCCAGCAGTGGACAGATCGTCCCGAACACCGGGGAGCTGTTTTTT. The encoded protein is CASSGQIVPNTGELFF.

The chain is built from TRBV6-2 or TRBV6-3 and TRBJ2-3, with TRBD2 matching 10 bases. This CDR3 spans 16 amino acids. Germline CDR1 is MNHEY and CDR2 is SVGEGT. V lost 0 bases and J lost 2; bases outside the gene matches: 2. The CDR3 protein is CASSYSLAGDTDTQYF. The CDR3 DNA follows: TGTGCCAGCAGTTACTCCCTAGCGGGGGACACAGATACGCAGTATTTT.

The V call is TRBV5-1, the J call TRBJ2-3, with D uncertain. The CDR3 extends over 15 amino acids. Trimming stripped 4 bases from V and 2 bases from J, with 14 bases between. The germline gives CDR1 SGHRS, CDR2 YFSETQ. The CDR3 coding sequence is TGCGCCAGCAGCCCGGTTGGGGATCCCACAGATACGCAGTATTTT. Its protein product is CASSPVGDPTDTQYF.

The chain uses TRBV3-1 (or the pseudogene TRBV3-2) and TRBJ2-3; D perhaps matches TRBD2 (7 bases). The CDR3 contains 15 residues. Trimming left V 1 base short and J 7 bases short, with 15 bases between. Germline CDR1 LGHDT, CDR2 YNNKEL (reference sequence). The CDR3 spells CASSQGGGLKNTQYF. The DNA of the CDR3 is TGTGCCAGCAGCCAAGGGGGGGGCCTCAAGAATACGCAGTATTTT.

The gene calls are TRBV5-1 and TRBJ2-7; TRBD2 agrees at 7 bases. The CDR3 extends over 17 amino acids. The germline CDR1 and CDR2 sequences are SGHRS and YFSETQ. V was clipped by 2 bases and J by 0 bases; unmatched bases: 11. The CDR3 bases are TGCGCCAGCAGCTTAGTGATAGCGGGCGTTAGCTCCTACGAGCAGTACTTC. Translated, it gives CASSLVIAGVSSYEQYF.

The chain has TRBV15 and TRBJ2-5; D is unresolved. Germline CDR1 is LNHNV and CDR2 is YYDKDF (reference sequence). This CDR3 is built from 13 residues. V was trimmed by 3 bases and J by 7 bases, leaving 12 bases between them. This CDR3 reads CATSRDGRGTQYF. CDR3 DNA: TGTGCCACCAGCAGGGACGGTAGAGGGACCCAGTACTTC.

The rearrangement links TRBV12-5 to TRBJ1-3; tentative D call: TRBD1 (5 bases). V was clipped by 2 bases and J by 4 bases, with 6 bases between them. The germline gives CDR1 LGHNT, CDR2 FRNRAP. This CDR3 is 13 amino acids long. CDR3 DNA: TGTGCTAGTGGTTTGTCAGGGGGAAACACCATATATTTT. Translation: CASGLSGGNTIYF.

The V call is TRBV5-1, the J call TRBJ2-7; 8 bases map to TRBD2. Germline V gives CDR1 SGHRS, CDR2 YFSETQ. The CDR3 length is 14 residues. V lost 0 bases, J lost 5 bases, and 4 bases stayed unmatched. Here the CDR3 reads CASSLAGGQNEQYF. CDR3 coding DNA: TGCGCCAGCAGCTTGGCGGGGGGGCAGAACGAGCAGTACTTC.

The chain uses TRBV6-5 and TRBJ1-1; 9 bases line up with TRBD1. V lost 4 bases, J lost 2 bases, and 5 bases stayed unmatched. This CDR3 is built from 15 residues. Germline V gives CDR1 MNHEY, CDR2 SVGAGI. The DNA of the CDR3 is TGTGCCAGCAGTTCTGGGGGACAGGGCAACACTGAAGCTTTCTTT. Translated: CASSSGGQGNTEAFF.

The genes are TRBV12-3 or TRBV12-4 and TRBJ2-3; D is perhaps TRBD1 (5 bases). V lost 5 bases and J lost 5, with 11 bases in between. The CDR3 runs to 13 residues. CDR3 loop: CASSPGYEDTQYF. The DNA for the CDR3 is TGTGCCAGCAGTCCAGGGTACGAAGATACGCAGTATTTT.

This sequence joins TRBV10-1 and TRBJ2-7; tentatively, D is TRBD1 (5 bases). This CDR3 comprises 14 residues. Germline CDR1 is WNHNN and CDR2 is SYGVQD (reference sequence). With 4 bases removed from V and 0 bases from J, the gap between germline ends came to 10 bases. In DNA form, the CDR3 reads TGCGCCAGCAGTGGTACAGGAAGCTCCTACGAGCAGTACTTC. This translates into CASSGTGSSYEQYF.

The chain recombines TRBV5-4 with TRBJ2-5; D is ambiguous. The CDR3 is 15 amino acids. The germline V and J ends were trimmed by 0 bases and 2 bases, with 11 bases remaining between them. Germline CDR1 SGHNT, CDR2 YYREEE (reference sequence). Here the CDR3 DNA reads TGTGCCAGCAGCTTGGGTGAGGATTTTCAAGAGACCCAGTACTTC. This encodes CASSLGEDFQETQYF.

CDR3 loop: CASSPWDFQETQYF. The CDR3 nucleotides read TGTGCCAGCAGCCCTTGGGACTTTCAAGAGACCCAGTACTTC. J is TRBJ2-5 and V is TRBV11-2, with D possibly being TRBD2 (6 bases). Germline values: CDR1 SGHAT, CDR2 FQNNGV. The CDR3 totals 14 residues. V was cut by 5 bases and J by 2 bases, with 12 bases left in between.

About this clone itself: At one of its ends the junction is not consistent with the germline gene, which may arise from a read error. The chain combines TRBV7-7 with TRBJ1-1; D is unresolved. The CDR3 runs 13 residues. Germline V lookup: CDR1 SSHAT, CDR2 FNYEAQ (reference sequence). CDR3 nucleotide sequence: TGTGCTAGCAGCTTTGGGGAGAACACTGAAGCTTTCTTT. It encodes CASSFGENTEAFF. Full variable domain (rest looked up from reference TRBV7-7 and TRBJ1-1): GAGVSQSPRYKVTKRGQDVTLRCDPISSHATLYWYQQALGQGPEFLTYFNYEAQPDKSGLPSDRFSAERPEGSISTLTIQRTEQRDSAMYRCASSFGENTEAFFGQGTRLTVV.

The V call is TRBV4-1, the J call TRBJ2-1; the match to TRBD1 covers 9 bases. The CDR3 sequence is 15 residues long. CDR1 MGHRA and CDR2 YSYEKL come from the germline V gene. Trimming removed 0 bases from V and 9 bases from J; junction bases left unmatched: 6. The CDR3 nucleotides read TGCGCCAGCAGCCAAGAACGGACAGGGGCGGCTGAGCAGTTCTTC. Its translation is CASSQERTGAAEQFF.

The genes are TRBV6-5 and TRBJ2-1; no clear D. The CDR3 totals 12 residues. The V end lost 6 bases, the J end lost 3 bases, and 6 bases lay between the germline ends. CDR1 is MNHEY, CDR2 SVGAGI, per germline. The DNA of the CDR3 is TGTGCCAGCAGCCCCAGCTACAATGAGCAGTTCTTC. As protein: CASSPSYNEQFF.

The chain combines TRBV18 with TRBJ2-5; TRBD2 matches at 10 bases. The CDR3 is 16 residues long. Germline CDR1 is KGHSH and CDR2 is LQKENI. V gave up 1 base and J gave up 3 bases; unmatched junction bases: 5. CDR3 loop: CASSPLTLAGEETQYF. CDR3 sequence (DNA): TGTGCCAGCTCACCACTGACTCTAGCGGGGGAAGAGACCCAGTACTTC.